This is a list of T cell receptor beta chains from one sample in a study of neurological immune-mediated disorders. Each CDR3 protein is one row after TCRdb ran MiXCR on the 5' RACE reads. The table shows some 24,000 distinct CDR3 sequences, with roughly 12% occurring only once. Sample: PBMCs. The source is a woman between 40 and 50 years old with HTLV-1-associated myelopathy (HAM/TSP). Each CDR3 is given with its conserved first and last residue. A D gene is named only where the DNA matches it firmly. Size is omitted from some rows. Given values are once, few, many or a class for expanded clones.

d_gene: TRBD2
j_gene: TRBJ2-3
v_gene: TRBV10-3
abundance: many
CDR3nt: TGTGCCATAACGAAGCGGGGGCTTAGCACAGATACGCAGTATTTT
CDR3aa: CAITKRGLSTDTQYF

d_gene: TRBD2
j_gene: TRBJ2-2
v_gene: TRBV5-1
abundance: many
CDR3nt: TGCGCCAGCAGCCGACTAGCGGGGGAAAACACCGGGGAGCTGTTTTTT
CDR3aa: CASSRLAGENTGELFF

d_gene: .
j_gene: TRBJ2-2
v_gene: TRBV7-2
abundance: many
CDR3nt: TGTGCCAGCAGCCTGACGGACAGCCCAAACACCGGGGAGCTGTTTTTT
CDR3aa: CASSLTDSPNTGELFF

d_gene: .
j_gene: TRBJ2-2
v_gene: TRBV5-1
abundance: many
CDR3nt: TGCGCCAGCAGCTCCATATCGGGGAACACCGGGGAGCTGTTTTTT
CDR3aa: CASSSISGNTGELFF

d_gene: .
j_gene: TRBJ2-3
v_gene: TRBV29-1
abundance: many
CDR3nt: TGCAGCGCTCCGGGAACCAAGTCAGATACGCAGTATTTT
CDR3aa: CSAPGTKSDTQYF

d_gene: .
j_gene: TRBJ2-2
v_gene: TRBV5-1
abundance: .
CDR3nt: TGCGCCAGCAGCTCGACTAGTGTAAACACCGGGTCGCTGTTTTTT
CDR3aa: CASSSTSVNTGSLFF

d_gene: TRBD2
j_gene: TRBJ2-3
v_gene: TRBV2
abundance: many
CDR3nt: TGTGCCAGCAATCCGGGACTAGCGGGGGCCACAGATACGCAGTATTTT
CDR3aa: CASNPGLAGATDTQYF

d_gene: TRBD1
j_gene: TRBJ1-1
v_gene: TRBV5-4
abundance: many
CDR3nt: TGTGCCAGCAGCTTGGGACAGGGGGCGAACACTGAAGCTTTCTTT
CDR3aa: CASSLGQGANTEAFF

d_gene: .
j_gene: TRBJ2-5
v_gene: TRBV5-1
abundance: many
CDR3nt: TGCGCCAGCAGCCTGGGGATACAAGAGACCCAGTACTTC
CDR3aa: CASSLGIQETQYF

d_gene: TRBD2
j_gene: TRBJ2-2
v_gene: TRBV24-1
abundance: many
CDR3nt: TGTGCCACCAGTGATTACGGGGGGAGTCATGCCGGGGAGCTGTTTTTT
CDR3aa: CATSDYGGSHAGELFF

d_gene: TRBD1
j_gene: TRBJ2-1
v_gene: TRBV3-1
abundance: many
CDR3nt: TGTGCCAGCAGCCAAGCCGGGACAGGCTCCTACAATGAGCAGTTCTTC
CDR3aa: CASSQAGTGSYNEQFF

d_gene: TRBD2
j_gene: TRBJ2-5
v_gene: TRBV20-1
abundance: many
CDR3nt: TGCAGTGCTAGAGACACTAGCGGGGGGTGGTTGGAGACCCAGTACTTC
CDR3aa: CSARDTSGGWLETQYF

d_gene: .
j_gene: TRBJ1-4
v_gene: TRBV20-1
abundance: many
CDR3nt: TGCAGTGCTCCGCCCCAAGGGGCGAGATATCTGTTTTTT
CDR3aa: CSAPPQGARYLFF

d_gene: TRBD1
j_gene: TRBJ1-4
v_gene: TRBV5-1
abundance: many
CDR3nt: TGCGCCAGTCAGGACCGGACAGGGGAAGGTGAAAAACTGTTTTTT
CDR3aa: CASQDRTGEGEKLFF

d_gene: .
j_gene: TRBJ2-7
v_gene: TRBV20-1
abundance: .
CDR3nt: TGCAGTGCTAGAGATGGTCTAGGAGGGGACGAGCAGTACTTC
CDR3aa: CSARDGLGGDEQYF

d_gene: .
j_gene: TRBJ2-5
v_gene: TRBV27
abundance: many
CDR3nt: TGTGCCAGCAGTTCCCGATCGAAAGAGACCCAGTACTTC
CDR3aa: CASSSRSKETQYF

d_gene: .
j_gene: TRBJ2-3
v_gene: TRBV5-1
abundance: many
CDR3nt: TGCGCCAGCATCGATGAGGGTGGGCGCGCAGATACGCAGTATTTT
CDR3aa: CASIDEGGRADTQYF

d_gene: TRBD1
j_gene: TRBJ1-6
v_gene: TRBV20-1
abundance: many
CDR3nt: TGCAGTGCTAGAGAACCCACAGGGGATTCACCCCTCCACTTT
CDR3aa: CSAREPTGDSPLHF

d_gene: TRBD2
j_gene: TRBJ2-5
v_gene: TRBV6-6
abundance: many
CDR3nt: TGTGCCAGCAAGAGCGGGGGGGCAACGGAGACCCAGTACTTC
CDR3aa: CASKSGGATETQYF

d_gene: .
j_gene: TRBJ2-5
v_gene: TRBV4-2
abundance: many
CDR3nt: TGTGCCAGCAGCCAAGGGGGGGCTCGAGAAGAGACCCAGTACTTC
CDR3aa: CASSQGGAREETQYF

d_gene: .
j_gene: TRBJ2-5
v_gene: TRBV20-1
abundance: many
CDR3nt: TGCAGTGCTAACAGGGGGGGGTGGGAGACCCAGTACTTC
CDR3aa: CSANRGGWETQYF

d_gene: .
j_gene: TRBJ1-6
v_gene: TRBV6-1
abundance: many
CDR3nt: TGTGCCAGCACGCCGTCGCCAAATTCACCCCTCCACTTT
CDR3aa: CASTPSPNSPLHF

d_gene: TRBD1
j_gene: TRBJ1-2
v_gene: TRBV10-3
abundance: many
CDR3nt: TGTGCCATCAGTGGAGGAGAACAGGGGGACTATGGCTACACCTTC
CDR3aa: CAISGGEQGDYGYTF

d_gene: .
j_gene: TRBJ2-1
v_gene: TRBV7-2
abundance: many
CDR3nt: TGTGCCAGCGGCCCTCAGGGACACCTCCAAGAAGAGCAGTTCTTC
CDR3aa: CASGPQGHLQEEQFF

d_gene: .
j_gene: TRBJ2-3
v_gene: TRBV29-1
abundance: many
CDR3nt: TGCAGCGTTGAAAGGTCCCGGGGGGATACGCAGTATTTT
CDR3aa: CSVERSRGDTQYF

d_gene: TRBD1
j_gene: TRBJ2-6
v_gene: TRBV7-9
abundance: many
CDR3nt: TGTGCCAGCAGCTTTTTGAAGGGGGCAACTGGGGCCAACGTCCTGACTTTC
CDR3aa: CASSFLKGATGANVLTF

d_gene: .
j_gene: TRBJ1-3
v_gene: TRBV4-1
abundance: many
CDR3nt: TGCGCCAGCAGCCAAAGGGGAGCGGGAGGAAACACCATATATTTT
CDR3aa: CASSQRGAGGNTIYF

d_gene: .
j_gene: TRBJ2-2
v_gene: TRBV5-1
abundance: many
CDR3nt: TGCGCCAGCAGCCTAGGACAGTTTAACACCGGGGAGCTGTTTTTT
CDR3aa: CASSLGQFNTGELFF

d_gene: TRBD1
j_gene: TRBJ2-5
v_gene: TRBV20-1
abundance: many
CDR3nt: TGCAGTGCTAGGGACAGGGTGATAGGAGAGACCCAGTACTTC
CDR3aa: CSARDRVIGETQYF

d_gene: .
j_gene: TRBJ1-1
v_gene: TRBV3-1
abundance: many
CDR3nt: TGTGCCAGCAGCGCTCGGGGCTACACTGAAGCTTTCTTT
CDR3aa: CASSARGYTEAFF

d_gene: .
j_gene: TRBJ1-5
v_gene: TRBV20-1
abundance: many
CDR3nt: TGCAGTGCTAGAGAACTTGCGGGGGTAAATCAGCCCCAGCATTTT
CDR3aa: CSARELAGVNQPQHF

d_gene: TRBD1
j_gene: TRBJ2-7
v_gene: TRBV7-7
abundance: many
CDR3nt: TGTGCCAGCAGCGCCATGACAGGGGCCGGTAGCGAGCAGTACTTC
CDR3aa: CASSAMTGAGSEQYF

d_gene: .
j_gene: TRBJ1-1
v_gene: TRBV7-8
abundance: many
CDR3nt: TGTGCCAGCAGCAGCTGGAGGCAGGGAACTGAAGCTTTCTTT
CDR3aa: CASSSWRQGTEAFF

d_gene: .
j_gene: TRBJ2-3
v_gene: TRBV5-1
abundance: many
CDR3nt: TGCGCCAGCAGCTTGCGCCGGGACCGAAGCACAGATACGCAGTATTTT
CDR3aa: CASSLRRDRSTDTQYF

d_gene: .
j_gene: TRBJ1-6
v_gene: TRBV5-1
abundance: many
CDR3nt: TGCGCCAGCAGCCCTTCAGGGCTGAAAAATAATTCACCCCTCCACTTT
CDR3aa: CASSPSGLKNNSPLHF

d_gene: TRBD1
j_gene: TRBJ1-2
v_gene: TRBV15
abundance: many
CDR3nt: TGTGCCACCAGCACATCGACAGGGGGCTGGTTTGGCTACACCTTC
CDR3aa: CATSTSTGGWFGYTF

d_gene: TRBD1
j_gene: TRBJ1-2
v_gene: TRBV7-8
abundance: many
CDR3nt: TGTGCCAGCAGCTCGGACAGGGGTAACTATGGCTACACCTTC
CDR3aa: CASSSDRGNYGYTF

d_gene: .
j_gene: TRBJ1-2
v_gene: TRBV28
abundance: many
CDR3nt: TGTGCCAGCAGTTTAAGGACCTATGGCTACACCTTC
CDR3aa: CASSLRTYGYTF

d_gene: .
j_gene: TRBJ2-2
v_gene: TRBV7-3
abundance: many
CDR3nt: TGTGCCAGCAGCTTAAGGGGAGGGGGTCCGAACACCGGGGAGCTGTTTTTT
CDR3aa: CASSLRGGGPNTGELFF

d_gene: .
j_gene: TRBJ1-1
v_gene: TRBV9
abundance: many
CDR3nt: .
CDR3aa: CASSFGPGDTEAFF

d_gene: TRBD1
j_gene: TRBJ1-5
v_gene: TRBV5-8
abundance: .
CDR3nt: TGTGCCAGCAGCACTGGGACAGGGGAGGCCGGGGATAGCAATCAGCCCCAGCATTTT
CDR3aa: CASSTGTGEAGDSNQPQHF

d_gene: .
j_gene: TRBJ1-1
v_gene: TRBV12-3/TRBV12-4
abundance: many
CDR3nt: TGTGCCAGCAGTTTAGCGGGGGGGGGGAACACTGAAGCTTTCTTT
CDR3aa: CASSLAGGGNTEAFF

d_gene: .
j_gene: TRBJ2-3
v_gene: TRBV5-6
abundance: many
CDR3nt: TGTGCCAGCAGCTTGGTTGGGGGGCGGTCAGATACGCAGTATTTT
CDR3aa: CASSLVGGRSDTQYF

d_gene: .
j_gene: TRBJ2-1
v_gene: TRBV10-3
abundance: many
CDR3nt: TGTGCCATCAGTGAAAGAGACGGAAGCTCCTACAATGAGCAGTTCTTC
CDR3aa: CAISERDGSSYNEQFF

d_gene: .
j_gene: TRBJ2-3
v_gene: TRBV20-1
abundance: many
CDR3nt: TGCAGTGCTAGGCTCCTCCTACCGACAGATACGCAGTATTTT
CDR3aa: CSARLLLPTDTQYF

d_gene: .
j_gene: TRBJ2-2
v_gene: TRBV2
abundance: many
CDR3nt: TGTGCCACCGGAAGGGCTGGGGAGACCGGGGAGCTGTTTTTT
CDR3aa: CATGRAGETGELFF

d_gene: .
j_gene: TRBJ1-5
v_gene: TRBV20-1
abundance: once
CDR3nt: TGCAGTGCTAACACCTACAGGGATCAGCCCCAGCATTTT
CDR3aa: CSANTYRDQPQHF

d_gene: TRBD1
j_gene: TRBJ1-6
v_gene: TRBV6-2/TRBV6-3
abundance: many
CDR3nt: TGTGCCAGCAGTGGACAGGCTGGGTTAGGTTCACCCCTCCACTTT
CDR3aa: CASSGQAGLGSPLHF

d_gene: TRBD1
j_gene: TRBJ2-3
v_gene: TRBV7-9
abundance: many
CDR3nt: TGTGCCAGCAGCTTCCTAGGGACAGGGGCCGATAGGTGGGCGATTACAGATACGCAGTATTTT
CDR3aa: CASSFLGTGADRWAITDTQYF